Following are 30 T cell receptor beta chains from one sample sequenced in a study of T cell changes during pregnancy in multiple sclerosis. Clones were sequenced by immunoSEQ multiplex PCR, and TCRdb holds only the in-frame ones, with some missing. The sample holds approximately 61,000 clones, roughly 90% seen once. The starting material was peripheral blood, obtained in the first trimester of pregnancy. These receptors were taken from a female donor with multiple sclerosis, enrolled in a pregnancy study.

The chain joins TRBV7-9 to TRBJ2-3; D is uncertain. V gave up 5 bases and J gave up 0 bases, with 9 bases separating them. In germline, CDR1 is SEHNR, CDR2 FQNEAQ (reference sequence). This CDR3 contains 14 residues. DNA of the CDR3: TGTGCCAGCAGCGCTAGTAGGAGCACAGATACGCAGTATTTT. It is translated as CASSASRSTDTQYF. The entire variable domain, with the rest obtained from reference TRBV7-9 and TRBJ2-3, is as follows: DTGVSQNPRHKITKRGQNVTFRCDPISEHNRLYWYRQTLGQGPEFLTYFQNEAQLEKSRLLSDRFSAERPKGSFSTLEIQRTEQGDSAMYLCASSASRSTDTQYFGPGTRLTVL.

The chain is built from TRBV28 and TRBJ2-7; 11 bases match TRBD2. CDR1 is MDHEN, CDR2 SYDVKM, per germline. CDR3 length equals 14 residues. J was trimmed by 2 bases and V by 6 bases; bases with no gene match: 3. The CDR3 DNA reads as TGTGCCAGCAGACTAGCGGGAGCCCCCTACGAGCAGTACTTC. It encodes CASRLAGAPYEQYF.

This chain joins TRBV18 and TRBJ2-7; D remains unclear. CDR3 length: 14 amino acids. Per the germline V gene, CDR1 is KGHSH and CDR2 is LQKENI. Trimming left V 4 bases short and J 2 bases short, with 12 bases between. CDR3 sequence (DNA): TGTGCCAGCTCACTTTCAGACAATACCTACGAGCAGTACTTC. Encoded protein: CASSLSDNTYEQYF.

The chain has TRBV7-2 and TRBJ2-7, with a tentative D call TRBD2 (7 bases). V gave up 5 bases and J gave up 3 bases, with 17 bases separating them. The CDR3 is 15 amino acids. Per the germline V gene, CDR1 is SGHTA and CDR2 is FQGNSA. The CDR3 DNA is TGTGCCAGCAGCCCGAGGGGGGGACGGTACTACGAGCAGTACTTC. Its translation is CASSPRGGRYYEQYF. Looking up the rest from reference TRBV7-2 and TRBJ2-7 gives the full variable domain: GAGVSQSPSNKVTEKGKDVELRCDPISGHTALYWYRQSLGQGLEFLIYFQGNSAPDKSGLPSDRFSAERTGGSVSTLTIQRTQQEDSAVYLCASSPRGGRYYEQYFGPGTRLTVT.

The V and J genes are TRBV5-1 and TRBJ2-2; maybe TRBD2 (5 bases). In germline, CDR1 is SGHRS, CDR2 YFSETQ. Trimming pared 0 bases from V and 4 bases from J, leaving 10 bases between. The CDR3 contains 15 residues. The DNA of the CDR3 is TGCGCCAGCAGCTTGGGAGGGTCCGGCACCGGGGAGCTGTTTTTT. It translates to CASSLGGSGTGELFF.

The J gene is TRBJ2-7, the V gene TRBV11-2; tentative D call: TRBD2 (6 bases). CDR1 is SGHAT, CDR2 FQNNGV, per germline. The ends were cut back, 1 base at V and 6 bases at J, with 10 bases in the middle. The CDR3 length is 13 residues. The CDR3 coding sequence is TGTGCCAGCAGCTTAGGTCGGGGGTCCGAGCAGTACTTC. It specifies CASSLGRGSEQYF.

CDR3 sequence: CASSATGDSYNEQFF. The CDR3 region has the DNA TGTGCCAGCAGCGCCACAGGGGACTCCTACAATGAGCAGTTCTTC. The V call is TRBV13, the J call TRBJ2-1; 7 nucleotides agree with TRBD1. After removal of 5 bases from V and 0 bases from J, the junction contained 4 bases not matched to a gene. The germline gives CDR1 PRHDT, CDR2 FYEKMQ (reference sequence). The CDR3 totals 15 residues.

This rearrangement joins TRBV2 to TRBJ1-5; possibly TRBD1 for D (6 bases). CDR1 SNHLY and CDR2 FYNNEI come from the germline V gene. V lost 5 bases to trimming and J lost 12 bases, with 17 bases between them. The CDR3 has 13 amino acids. The CDR3 DNA is TGTGCCAGCAGTTTAGAGGGTGGGGGCTTCCAGCATTTT. Translated, it gives CASSLEGGGFQHF.

The gene calls are TRBV7-2 and TRBJ1-2, with a possible D match to TRBD1 (5 bases). V was cut by 3 bases and J by 4 bases, with 9 bases left in between. CDR3 length: 13 amino acids. Per the germline V gene, CDR1 is SGHTA and CDR2 is FQGNSA. The chain's CDR3 is CASSFQGTYGYTF. CDR3 bases: TGTGCCAGCAGCTTCCAGGGAACCTATGGCTACACCTTC.

The chain links TRBV5-6 to TRBJ1-2, with 8 bases aligning to TRBD1. CDR3 length: 17 residues. The V gene's germline CDR1 is SGHDT and CDR2 YYEEEE. Trimming at V came to 0 bases and at J to 3 bases, leaving 10 bases not matched to a gene. CDR3 protein: CASSLVSRGRGDYGYTF. The CDR3 DNA sequence: TGTGCCAGCAGCTTGGTGTCCAGGGGGCGAGGGGACTATGGCTACACCTTC.

CDR3 protein: CASSAASGVDTQYF. CDR3 DNA sequence: TGTGCCAGCAGTGCGGCTAGCGGGGTAGATACGCAGTATTTT. The V call is TRBV6-1, the J call TRBJ2-3; 9 bases line up with TRBD2. Trimming removed 4 bases from V and 5 bases from J; junction bases left unmatched: 4. The germline gives CDR1 MNHNS, CDR2 SASEGT. The CDR3 runs 14 residues.

The gene calls are TRBV6-5 and TRBJ2-7; the D gene is possibly TRBD2 (6 bases). V was shortened by 6 bases and J by 2 bases, with 11 bases between the two germline ends. Germline assignment: CDR1 MNHEY and CDR2 SVGAGI. CDR3 length: 13 amino acids. The CDR3 region has the DNA TGTGCCAGCAGCCACGGGAGAACCTACGAGCAGTACTTC. This sequence encodes CASSHGRTYEQYF.

The chain couples TRBV6-5 to TRBJ2-3, with D perhaps TRBD2 (5 bases). The CDR3 runs to 14 residues. Germline values: CDR1 MNHEY, CDR2 SVGAGI. The V end was cut by 2 bases, the J end by 2 bases, with 8 bases between. CDR3 in DNA: TGTGCCAGCAGTTACGCGGGCCTCACAGATACGCAGTATTTT. As protein: CASSYAGLTDTQYF.

The rearrangement uses TRBV5-4 and TRBJ1-4; a weak D match, TRBD1 (5 bases). CDR1 SGHNT and CDR2 YYREEE come from the germline V gene (reference sequence). This CDR3 contains 14 residues. V was trimmed by 0 bases and J by 7 bases, leaving 10 bases between them. CDR3 loop: CASSLAGLGEKLFF. CDR3 DNA: TGTGCCAGCAGCTTGGCAGGGCTGGGTGAAAAACTGTTTTTT.

The J gene is TRBJ2-2, the V gene TRBV6-4; 9 nucleotides align to TRBD2. Germline CDR1 reads MRHNA; CDR2 reads SNTAGT. The V segment lost 5 bases and the J segment 1 base; nucleotides outside the gene matches: 5. CDR3 length equals 16 residues. This chain's CDR3 is CASSPSGDGNTGELFF. CDR3 coding DNA: TGTGCCAGCAGTCCTAGCGGGGACGGGAACACCGGGGAGCTGTTTTTT.

J is TRBJ2-1 and V is TRBV28; maybe TRBD2 (6 bases). This CDR3 spans 15 amino acids. Germline V gives CDR1 MDHEN, CDR2 SYDVKM. Trimming took 4 bases from V and 7 from J, leaving 17 bases between them. CDR3 DNA: TGTGCCAGCAGTTCCCCCGGGACTGGGAATAATGAGCAGTTCTTC. As protein: CASSSPGTGNNEQFF.

The chain joins TRBV19 to TRBJ1-2; 8 nucleotides line up with TRBD1. This CDR3 is built from 14 residues. The germline V gene has CDR1 LNHDA and CDR2 SQIVND (reference sequence). Trimming took 2 bases from V and 7 from J; bases not matched to a gene: 6. The CDR3 DNA follows: TGTGCCAGTAGTATATGGCAGGGGGCGTCTGGCTACACCTTC. The encoded protein is CASSIWQGASGYTF. Supplemented by reference TRBV19 and TRBJ1-2, the full variable domain reads DGGITQSPKYLFRKEGQNVTLSCEQNLNHDAMYWYRQDPGQGLRLIYYSQIVNDFQKGDIAEGYSVSREKKESFPLTVTSAQKNPTAFYLCASSIWQGASGYTFGSGTRLTVV.

The chain links TRBV6-5 to TRBJ1-2, with D uncertain. V shed 5 bases and J shed 4 bases, with 14 bases lying between them. The CDR3 is 14 residues long. The germline V gene has CDR1 MNHEY and CDR2 SVGAGI. Here the CDR3 DNA reads TGTGCCAGCAGTCCCTACCGGGGAGTCTATGGCTACACCTTC. Translated: CASSPYRGVYGYTF.

V and J are TRBV27 and TRBJ2-1, with D perhaps matching TRBD2 (5 bases). The germline V gene encodes CDR1 MNHEY and CDR2 SMNVEV (reference sequence). The length of the CDR3 is 14 residues. The ends were cut back, 4 bases at V and 4 bases at J, with 11 bases in the middle. CDR3 protein: CASSSSGVYNEQFF. The CDR3 coding sequence is TGTGCCAGCAGTTCCAGCGGAGTTTACAATGAGCAGTTCTTC.

The DNA of the CDR3 is TGCGCCAGCAGCCCCGGGGGGACTAGCGGGAGTTACGAGCAGTACTTC. Protein: CASSPGGTSGSYEQYF. This sequence joins TRBV5-1 and TRBJ2-7, with 14 bases fitting TRBD2. Germline V gene sequence: CDR1 SGHRS, CDR2 YFSETQ. Trimming cost V 4 bases and J 4 bases; bases outside gene matches: 7. The CDR3 sequence is 16 residues long. Using reference TRBV5-1 and TRBJ2-7 for the parts outside the CDR3, the full variable domain is KAGVTQTPRYLIKTRGQQVTLSCSPISGHRSVSWYQQTPGQGLQFLFEYFSETQRNKGNFPGRFSGRQFSNSRSEMNVSTLELGDSALYLCASSPGGTSGSYEQYFGPGTRLTVT.

The chain links TRBV28 to TRBJ2-6, with a possible D match to TRBD1 (5 bases). The V and J ends lost 5 bases and 4 bases respectively, with 15 bases between them. Germline V gene lookup returns CDR1 MDHEN and CDR2 SYDVKM. The CDR3 has 16 residues. The CDR3 protein is CASSPPDSAGANVLTF. The CDR3 nucleotides read TGTGCCAGCAGTCCCCCCGACAGTGCGGGGGCCAACGTCCTGACTTTC.

This chain links TRBV2 with TRBJ2-5; 14 bases fit TRBD2. Germline-derived CDR1 and CDR2 are SNHLY and FYNNEI. This CDR3 has 19 residues. The junction had 9 bases not matched to a gene; V was cut back by 2 bases and J by 1 base. The CDR3 nucleotides are TGTGCCAGCAGTGAAATAGGGACTAGCGGGAGAGGGCTCCAAGAGACCCAGTACTTC. This gives the protein CASSEIGTSGRGLQETQYF.

This chain uses TRBV29-1 with TRBJ2-4; D is perhaps TRBD2 (7 bases). This CDR3 is built from 12 residues. V was shortened by 5 bases and J by 6 bases, with 11 bases between the two germline ends. Germline CDR1 is SQVTM and CDR2 is ANQGSEA. DNA for the CDR3: TGCAGCGTTAGTGGGGGGGCAAACATTCAGTACTTC. Translated, it gives CSVSGGANIQYF. The whole variable domain, remainder taken from reference TRBV29-1 and TRBJ2-4, is SAVISQKPSRDICQRGTSLTIQCQVDSQVTMMFWYRQQPGQSLTLIATANQGSEATYESGFVIDKFPISRPNLTFSTLTVSNMSPEDSSIYLCSVSGGANIQYFGAGTRLSVL.

The V gene is TRBV27, the J gene TRBJ1-5, with D possibly being TRBD1 (6 bases). The germline CDR1 and CDR2 sequences are MNHEY and SMNVEV (reference sequence). Trimming pared 2 bases from V and 1 base from J, leaving 18 bases between. The CDR3 has 18 residues. The DNA for the CDR3 is TGTGCCAGCAGTTTAGGGTCACAGGGTCCCAGGAGCAATCAGCCCCAGCATTTT. Translating gives CASSLGSQGPRSNQPQHF.

This sequence joins TRBV5-4 and TRBJ1-1; D is possibly TRBD1 (5 bases). Trimming removed 5 bases at V and 2 bases at J, with 10 bases between. This CDR3 has 13 amino acids. Germline V gene sequence: CDR1 SGHNT, CDR2 YYREEE (reference sequence). The CDR3 DNA reads as TGTGCCAGCAGGGCGACAGCTAACACTGAAGCTTTCTTT. Its translation is CASRATANTEAFF.

The chain carries TRBV5-1 and TRBJ2-3; 8 bases agree with TRBD1. The CDR3 is 16 amino acids. V was pared by 4 bases and J by 0 bases, with 7 bases of the junction left unmatched. From germline, CDR1 is SGHRS and CDR2 YFSETQ. The CDR3 loop is CASSTTNRGSTDTQYF. CDR3 DNA: TGCGCCAGCAGCACAACTAACAGGGGGAGCACAGATACGCAGTATTTT.

The sample holds one count of this clone. Here the CDR3 reads CASSVGQMNTEAFF. CDR3 sequence (DNA): TGTGCCAGCAGTGTGGGACAGATGAACACTGAAGCTTTCTTT. V usage is TRBV28 and J usage is TRBJ1-1; 7 nucleotides align to TRBD1. The CDR3 consists of 14 residues. Germline V gene data show CDR1 as MDHEN and CDR2 as SYDVKM. With V trimmed by 5 bases and J by 0 bases, 3 bases remained unmatched.

J is TRBJ2-1 and V is TRBV6-5; a possible D gene is TRBD2 (6 bases). V shed 6 bases and J shed 4 bases, with 16 bases lying between them. Germline V gene sequence: CDR1 MNHEY, CDR2 SVGAGI. The CDR3 has 15 residues. For the CDR3, the DNA is TGTGCCAGCAGGAGCGGGTGGGGGAAGTACAATGAGCAGTTCTTC. Translated, it gives CASRSGWGKYNEQFF.

The gene calls are TRBV19 and TRBJ2-2; 8 nucleotides align to TRBD2. After removal of 10 bases from V and 4 bases from J, the junction contained 14 bases not matched to a gene. Germline V gene data show CDR1 as LNHDA and CDR2 as SQIVND (reference sequence). The CDR3 consists of 16 residues. Here the CDR3 DNA reads TGTGCCACCAAGTATCCCGGGACTAGAGGCACCGGGGAGCTGTTTTTT. Protein: CATKYPGTRGTGELFF.

The genes are TRBV7-6 and TRBJ2-3, with D possibly TRBD2 on 5 matching bases. CDR3 size: 13 residues. The germline V gene encodes CDR1 SGHVS and CDR2 FNYEAQ. Trimming pared 6 bases from V and 4 bases from J, leaving 11 bases between. CDR3 DNA sequence: TGTGCCAGCAGTCCTAGCAATTCAGATACGCAGTATTTT. Its translation: CASSPSNSDTQYF. Using reference TRBV7-6 and TRBJ2-3 for the parts outside the CDR3, the full variable domain is GAGVSQSPRYKVTKRGQDVALRCDPISGHVSLYWYRQALGQGPEFLTYFNYEAQQDKSGLPNDRFSAERPEGSISTLTIQRTEQRDSAMYRCASSPSNSDTQYFGPGTRLTVL.